These 23 T cell receptor beta chains were sequenced from one sample in a study of blood T cell repertoires in COVID-19 (dated by TCRdb to 2020 to 2022). The library relied on the immunoSEQ multiplex PCR assay. As stored in TCRdb, this immuneACCESS dataset retains in-frame rearrangements with V and J assigned. A fraction of the clones does not appear; measured against another copy, unresolved V genes explain less than half of the discrepancy, and the remainder lacks a known reason. For this sample there are roughly 290,000 clones; around 81% appear just once. 15% to 18% of the sample is held by the ten biggest clonotypes. Sequencing was carried out using peripheral blood. The origin of the receptors is a person between 65 and 80 years old with COVID-19, enrolled during active disease.

This chain's CDR3 is CASSLRQGPSLSPLHF. CDR3 coding DNA: TGTGCCAGCAGCTTAAGACAGGGGCCTTCGCTCTCACCCCTCCACTTT. The V and J genes are TRBV7-2 and TRBJ1-6; TRBD1 agrees at 8 bases. V trimming: 2 bases; J trimming: 10 bases; junction bases outside the gene matches: 10. The germline CDR1 and CDR2 sequences are SGHTA and FQGNSA. There are 16 residues in the CDR3.

This clone appeared a single time. The chain couples TRBV5-6 to TRBJ2-6; 7 bases line up with TRBD2. Germline V gene data show CDR1 as SGHDT and CDR2 as YYEEEE. The CDR3 is 15 residues long. J gave up 2 bases and V 4 bases, and 3 bases lay outside the gene matches. In nucleotides, the CDR3 is TGTGCCAGCAGCGGGGCGGGAGCTGGGGCCAACGTCCTGACTTTC. Translation: CASSGAGAGANVLTF.

CDR3 sequence: CASSLLQGDNEQFF. Here the CDR3 DNA reads TGTGCCAGCAGCTTGTTGCAGGGGGACAATGAGCAGTTCTTC. V usage is TRBV5-6 and J usage is TRBJ2-1, with 7 bases identical to TRBD1. V lost 1 base to trimming and J lost 5 bases; unmatched junction nucleotides: 3. The CDR3 has 14 residues. Per the germline V gene, CDR1 is SGHDT and CDR2 is YYEEEE.

The chain joins TRBV11-2 to TRBJ2-7, with no clear D. The ends were cut back, 2 bases at V and 3 bases at J, with 17 bases in the middle. Germline CDR1 and CDR2: SGHAT and FQNNGV. The CDR3 loop spans 16 amino acids. For the CDR3, the DNA is TGTGCCAGCAGCTTAAATTTAGTCAGCGACGTCTACGAGCAGTACTTC. It codes for CASSLNLVSDVYEQYF. The whole variable domain, filled in from reference TRBV11-2 and TRBJ2-7, reads EAGVAQSPRYKIIEKRQSVAFWCNPISGHATLYWYQQILGQGPKLLIQFQNNGVVDDSQLPKDRFSAERLKGVDSTLKIQPAKLEDSAVYLCASSLNLVSDVYEQYFGPGTRLTVT.

V usage is TRBV6-5 and J usage is TRBJ2-7, with TRBD1 as a possible D gene (5 bases). Deletions cut 6 bases from V and 9 bases from J, with 21 bases between. There are 14 residues in the CDR3. Per the germline V gene, CDR1 is MNHEY and CDR2 is SVGAGI. CDR3 protein: CASSPAQEVQGQYF. The CDR3 DNA is TGTGCCAGCAGCCCCGCTCAAGAGGTCCAGGGGCAGTACTTC.

This clone was counted a single time. DNA for the CDR3: TGTGCCAGCAGCCGAGTTACAGGGCCGGGCGAGCAGTACTTC. As protein: CASSRVTGPGEQYF. The chain has TRBV7-8 and TRBJ2-7; perhaps TRBD1 as D (6 bases). This CDR3 has 14 amino acids. V dropped 5 bases and J dropped 6 bases, with 17 bases sitting between them. Germline V gene sequence: CDR1 SGHVS, CDR2 FQNEAQ.

The rearrangement uses TRBV9 and TRBJ1-1, with D hard to call. The ends were cut back, 3 bases at V and 1 base at J, with 10 bases in the middle. Germline V gene lookup returns CDR1 SGDLS and CDR2 YYNGEE. CDR3 length: 14 amino acids. Here the CDR3 DNA reads TGTGCCAGCAGCGCGCTTTCGCGGAACACTGAAGCTTTCTTT. Protein: CASSALSRNTEAFF.

This chain uses TRBV7-9 with TRBJ2-5; perhaps TRBD2 as D (5 bases). The CDR3 length is 13 residues. V was shortened by 5 bases and J by 5 bases, with 12 bases between the two germline ends. CDR1 SEHNR and CDR2 FQNEAQ come from the germline V gene (reference sequence). CDR3 in amino acids: CASSVPGGETQYF. The CDR3 DNA follows: TGTGCCAGCAGCGTCCCGGGCGGGGAGACCCAGTACTTC.

This clone was found once. This sequence joins TRBV3-1 (or the pseudogene TRBV3-2) and TRBJ2-1, with D hard to call. CDR3 length: 13 amino acids. Germline CDR1 LGHDT, CDR2 YNNKEL (reference sequence). The V gene lost 2 bases and the J gene lost 5 bases, with 7 bases spanning the gap. The CDR3 DNA sequence: TGTGCCAGCAGCCAAAGACTGAACAATGAGCAGTTCTTC. Translation gives CASSQRLNNEQFF.

The genes are TRBV5-1 and TRBJ2-7; 7 bases agree with TRBD2. The CDR3 spans 15 residues. The junction had 11 bases not matched to a gene; V was cut back by 4 bases and J by 4 bases. Germline V gene lookup returns CDR1 SGHRS and CDR2 YFSETQ. The CDR3 here is CASSLNLGGSYEQYF. The DNA of the CDR3 is TGCGCCAGCAGCCTCAATTTGGGGGGGTCTTACGAGCAGTACTTC. Together with reference TRBV5-1 and TRBJ2-7, the CDR3 gives the full variable domain: KAGVTQTPRYLIKTRGQQVTLSCSPISGHRSVSWYQQTPGQGLQFLFEYFSETQRNKGNFPGRFSGRQFSNSRSEMNVSTLELGDSALYLCASSLNLGGSYEQYFGPGTRLTVT.

This rearrangement joins TRBV5-1 to TRBJ1-1; 7 nucleotides agree with TRBD1. Losses at the gene ends were 0 bases for V and 4 bases for J; bases not matched to a gene: 6. The germline V gene encodes CDR1 SGHRS and CDR2 YFSETQ. There are 15 residues in the CDR3. The CDR3 region is CASSLEQGSGTEAFF. The CDR3 coding sequence is TGCGCCAGCAGCTTGGAACAGGGGTCGGGCACTGAAGCTTTCTTT.

This rearrangement joins TRBV3-1 (or the pseudogene TRBV3-2) to TRBJ2-2; 10 bases align to TRBD2. The CDR3 covers 19 residues. V gave up 0 bases and J gave up 2 bases; unmatched junction bases: 9. Germline CDR1 reads LGHDT; CDR2 reads YNNKEL (reference sequence). The CDR3 DNA follows: TGTGCCAGCAGCCAAGATCGGTCCCTACTAGCGGGAAACACCGGGGAGCTGTTTTTT. Protein: CASSQDRSLLAGNTGELFF.

The CDR3 loop is CASNQANQPQHF. Here the CDR3 DNA reads TGTGCCAGCAATCAGGCGAATCAGCCCCAGCATTTT. The genes are TRBV5-6 and TRBJ1-5, with D unresolved. CDR1 is SGHDT, CDR2 YYEEEE, per germline. There are 12 residues in the CDR3. V lost 6 bases, J lost 4 bases, and 8 bases lay in between.

The chain carries TRBV27 and TRBJ2-7; a weak D match, TRBD1 (6 bases). CDR1 is MNHEY, CDR2 SMNVEV, per germline (reference sequence). This CDR3 region has 12 residues. V lost 4 bases and J lost 6, with 10 bases in between. DNA for the CDR3: TGTGCCAGCAGTTCACAGGGCGTCGAGCAGTACTTC. Translating gives CASSSQGVEQYF.

The chain links TRBV7-2 to TRBJ2-3; 7 bases map to TRBD2. Per germline, CDR1 SGHTA and CDR2 FQGNSA. Trimming cost V 2 bases and J 0 bases; bases outside gene matches: 2. The CDR3 spans 15 residues. Written as DNA, the CDR3 is TGTGCCAGCAGCTTAAGCGGGACTAGCACAGATACGCAGTATTTT. Protein sequence: CASSLSGTSTDTQYF.

The chain uses TRBV9 and TRBJ2-2, with TRBD2 identical over 14 bases. This CDR3 comprises 16 residues. Germline CDR1 reads SGDLS; CDR2 reads YYNGEE. The V gene end was trimmed by 2 bases and the J gene end by 3 bases; junction bases not matched to a gene: 0. The CDR3 bases are TGTGCCAGCAGCGTGGGACTAGCGGGGGACACCGGGGAGCTGTTTTTT. Amino acid sequence: CASSVGLAGDTGELFF.

This clone was picked up a small number of times. CDR3 nucleotide sequence: TGTGCCAGCAGCCAAGACCGGACAGGGACCTACGAGCAGTACTTC. Amino acid sequence: CASSQDRTGTYEQYF. The rearrangement links TRBV3-1 (or the pseudogene TRBV3-2) to TRBJ2-7; the match to TRBD1 covers 8 bases. CDR1 is LGHDT, CDR2 YNNKEL, per germline (reference sequence). Germline trimming cut 0 bases from V and 2 bases from J; bases unmatched to any gene: 3. The CDR3 is 15 residues long.

The chain couples TRBV6-5 to TRBJ2-1; TRBD2 matches at 8 bases. Germline V gene lookup returns CDR1 MNHEY and CDR2 SVGAGI. The CDR3 is 13 amino acids. Losses at the gene ends were 6 bases for V and 6 bases for J; bases not matched to a gene: 4. The CDR3 bases are TGTGCCAGCAGGAGCGGGGGTCTCAATGAGCAGTTCTTC. Protein sequence: CASRSGGLNEQFF.

The chain couples TRBV27 to TRBJ2-7, with TRBD1 identical over 7 bases. Trimming cost V 0 bases and J 4 bases; bases outside gene matches: 9. The CDR3 runs 16 residues. Per germline, CDR1 MNHEY and CDR2 SMNVEV (reference sequence). CDR3 sequence: CASSLSRQGVGYEQYF. The CDR3 DNA follows: TGTGCCAGCAGTTTATCACGACAGGGCGTCGGGTACGAGCAGTACTTC.

The chain joins TRBV5-6 to TRBJ2-1; perhaps TRBD1 as D (6 bases). Per germline, CDR1 SGHDT and CDR2 YYEEEE. V lost 7 bases, J lost 8 bases, and 16 bases lay in between. The length of the CDR3 is 13 residues. CDR3: CASSGVFHDEQFF. The DNA of the CDR3 is TGTGCCAGCTCAGGGGTCTTCCACGATGAGCAGTTCTTC. Using reference TRBV5-6 and TRBJ2-1 for the parts outside the CDR3, the full variable domain is DAGVTQSPTHLIKTRGQQVTLRCSPKSGHDTVSWYQQALGQGPQFIFQYYEEEERQRGNFPDRFSGHQFPNYSSELNVNALLLGDSALYLCASSGVFHDEQFFGPGTRLTVL.

The rearrangement uses TRBV11-2 and TRBJ1-2, with D unresolved. The CDR3 loop spans 13 amino acids. CDR1 and CDR2 (germline): SGHAT, FQNNGV. Trimming shortened V by 5 bases and J by 6 bases, and 13 bases separated the two germline ends. CDR3 residues: CASSLGGINGYTF. Here the CDR3 DNA reads TGTGCCAGCAGCCTCGGAGGAATTAATGGCTACACCTTC. The whole variable domain, remainder taken from reference TRBV11-2 and TRBJ1-2, is EAGVAQSPRYKIIEKRQSVAFWCNPISGHATLYWYQQILGQGPKLLIQFQNNGVVDDSQLPKDRFSAERLKGVDSTLKIQPAKLEDSAVYLCASSLGGINGYTFGSGTRLTVV.

Of note for this clone: Because the CDR3's place on the DNA is in doubt, the DNA is left out and the CDR3 is given as listed by TCRdb. The chain links TRBV7-2 to TRBJ2-5; no DNA check was done on the table's D call, TRBD2. The germline gives CDR1 SGHTA, CDR2 FQGNSA. The CDR3 is 13 amino acids in total, end residues counted. The chain's CDR3 is CASSFGPGETQYF.

This chain uses TRBV7-2 with TRBJ1-1; possible D gene TRBD1, 6 bases. Germline V CDR1 and CDR2: SGHTA, FQGNSA. Deletions cut 1 base from V and 5 bases from J, with 14 bases between. The CDR3 covers 15 residues. The CDR3 region is CASSLVGGAKTEAFF. CDR3 DNA: TGTGCCAGCAGCTTAGTGGGGGGGGCCAAGACTGAAGCTTTCTTT.